Below, 8 T cell receptor beta chains from the same sample are listed, as sequenced in a study of CD8 T cells in ankylosing spondylitis. In TCRdb, the 5' RACE reads were re-called with MiXCR into one record per CDR3 protein. The table shows 100,000 to 150,000 distinct CDR3 sequences, with roughly 13% occurring only once. Material for sequencing was blood, either unsorted or a sorted T cell fraction (not recorded which). These receptors all stem from a female donor with ankylosing spondylitis or in good health (not recorded which).

This sequence joins TRBV18 and TRBJ1-5, with TRBD1 identical over 11 bases. The CDR3 length is 14 residues. V was clipped by 3 bases and J by 7 bases; unmatched bases: 2. Per germline, CDR1 KGHSH and CDR2 LQKENI. CDR3 sequence reads: CASSPGQGAQPQHF. CDR3 bases: TGTGCCAGCTCACCTGGACAGGGGGCACAGCCCCAGCATTTT.

This clonotype was observed many times. Written as DNA, the CDR3 is TGTGCCAGCACCCGAGCGGTGAACACTGAAGCTTTCTTT. Translating gives CASTRAVNTEAFF. The genes are TRBV6-1 and TRBJ1-1; D uncertain. Per the germline V gene, CDR1 is MNHNS and CDR2 is SASEGT. The germline V and J ends were trimmed by 7 bases and 0 bases, with 9 bases remaining between them. The CDR3 length is 13 residues.

This clonotype was seen many times. CDR3 sequence reads: CASSPGLQYNEQFF. CDR3 DNA: TGTGCCAGCAGTCCGGGACTCCAATACAATGAGCAGTTCTTC. The chain is built from TRBV12-3 or TRBV12-4 and TRBJ2-1; possibly TRBD2 for D (6 bases). V lost 5 bases and J 4 bases, leaving 12 bases between the germline ends. The CDR3 is 14 amino acids.

A few counts support this clonotype. The rearrangement links TRBV12-3 or TRBV12-4 to TRBJ2-5; D not resolved. The V and J ends lost 0 bases and 4 bases respectively, with 12 bases between them. The CDR3 length is 15 residues. DNA for the CDR3: TGTGCCAGCAGTTTAGCATTGGCAGGCGGAGAGACCCAGTACTTC. Its protein is CASSLALAGGETQYF.

DNA of the CDR3: TGCAGCGTTGAGGGCGGGGGGGCGGCGGGGTTCTTC. Residues: CSVEGGGAAGFF. The chain combines TRBV29-1 with TRBJ2-1; 9 bases agree with TRBD2. The CDR3 has 12 residues. CDR1 and CDR2 (germline): SQVTM, ANQGSEA. V shed 3 bases and J 15 bases; nucleotides not matched to a gene: 9.

Many counts were recorded for this clonotype. This chain uses TRBV11-2 with TRBJ2-1; D not resolved. There are 14 residues in the CDR3. Trimming removed 0 bases at V and 1 base at J, with 4 bases between. Germline V gene data show CDR1 as SGHAT and CDR2 as FQNNGV. The CDR3 DNA reads TGTGCCAGCAGCTTAGACGGTTCCTACAATGAGCAGTTCTTC. This translates into CASSLDGSYNEQFF. The full variable domain, its missing parts supplied by reference TRBV11-2 and TRBJ2-1, is EAGVAQSPRYKIIEKRQSVAFWCNPISGHATLYWYQQILGQGPKLLIQFQNNGVVDDSQLPKDRFSAERLKGVDSTLKIQPAKLEDSAVYLCASSLDGSYNEQFFGPGTRLTVL.

There are a few counts of this clonotype. The chain has TRBV30 and TRBJ2-3, with D tentatively TRBD2 (5 bases). Germline values: CDR1 GTSNPN, CDR2 SVGIG (reference sequence). V lost 5 bases to trimming and J lost 1 base, with 13 bases between them. This CDR3 spans 14 amino acids. The CDR3 DNA reads TGTGCCTGGGCCCTTGGACTGGGCACAGATACGCAGTATTTT. This translates into CAWALGLGTDTQYF.

Of note for this clonotype: Being one base from a much bigger clone, this may be a read error. J is TRBJ2-3 and V is TRBV12-3 or TRBV12-4, with D possibly matching TRBD1 (6 bases). The CDR3 covers 16 residues. CDR3 loop: CVSTRQVLSSTDTQYF. CDR3 DNA: TGTGTCAGCACTAGACAGGTCTTATCTAGCACAGATACGCAGTATTTT.